The TCR beta chain under discussion was sequenced for a study of cytomegalovirus exposure and HLA in healthy donors. General study results and limits: Altogether, around 160 TCR beta chains were recorded as cytomegalovirus-associated. A later examination showed that TCR association rates differed by HLA locus, with DRB1 most and HLA-C fewest.

CDR1 and CDR2 from the germline V gene are SGHNT and YENEEA. V was pared by 4 bases and J by 2 bases, with 0 bases of the junction left unmatched. This CDR3 is 14 amino acids long. Likely unrecorded immune exposures existed in these nominally healthy donors. Both 60 Vbeta primers and 13 Jbeta primers went into the PCR. Clones were read by immunoSEQ multiplex PCR, and TCRdb kept only the in-frame ones, dropping some. This repertoire shows 83,000 or so clones, 81% found once; its top ten account for about 2%. A note on this clone: Its antigen is unidentified.

This chain uses TRBV11-3 with TRBJ2-5, with TRBD2 matching 11 bases. The receptor comes from a woman under 40 in good health and CMV-seronegative. Specimen: PBMCs. The CDR3 region has the DNA TGTGCCAGCAGCTGGACTAGCGGGCAAGAGACCCAGTACTTC. Encoded protein: CASSWTSGQETQYF.